One and the same sample provided the 9 T cell receptor beta chains below, sequenced in a study of blood T cell repertoires in COVID-19. Assay: immunoSEQ multiplex PCR; the TCRdb copy retains only in-frame clones and omits some. The sample contains some 35,000 clones, roughly 87% of which appear only once. The material sequenced was peripheral blood. These receptors were collected from a human donor in a cohort sampled during active COVID-19.

The V and J genes are TRBV7-2 and TRBJ2-1, with no clear D. CDR1 and CDR2 from the germline V gene are SGHTA and FQGNSA. The ends were cut back, 3 bases at V and 4 bases at J, with 7 bases in the middle. The CDR3 is 13 residues long. The CDR3 loop reads CASSFDTYNEQFF. The DNA of the CDR3 is TGTGCCAGCAGCTTTGATACATACAATGAGCAGTTCTTC.

The chain recombines TRBV7-2 with TRBJ2-7; TRBD2 aligns across 13 bases. Germline lookup yields CDR1 SGHTA and CDR2 FQGNSA. V was clipped by 5 bases and J by 5 bases; unmatched bases: 6. The CDR3 runs 15 residues. CDR3 coding DNA: TGTGCCAGCAGCCCCCGGACTAGCGGGAGCCACGAGCAGTACTTC. It codes for CASSPRTSGSHEQYF.

The chain links TRBV9 to TRBJ2-1; tentative D call: TRBD1 (7 bases). V was clipped by 3 bases and J by 3 bases, with 13 bases between them. This CDR3 has 15 residues. Germline V lookup: CDR1 SGDLS, CDR2 YYNGEE. The CDR3 loop is CASSGTGGYYNEQFF. The CDR3 bases are TGTGCCAGCAGCGGGACAGGAGGGTACTACAATGAGCAGTTCTTC.

This chain links TRBV9 with TRBJ2-1, with TRBD2 identical over 10 bases. Looked up from germline, CDR1 is SGDLS and CDR2 is YYNGEE. The length of the CDR3 is 18 residues. J lost 0 bases, V lost 4 bases, and 10 bases had no gene match. Here the CDR3 reads CASSQTSGDYSSYNEQFF. In nucleotides, the CDR3 is TGTGCCAGCAGCCAAACTAGCGGGGATTACAGCTCCTACAATGAGCAGTTCTTC.

This clone ranks as medium-sized. This chain connects TRBV5-1 to TRBJ2-7, with D tentatively TRBD2 (6 bases). Germline V gives CDR1 SGHRS, CDR2 YFSETQ. V was shortened by 4 bases and J by 9 bases, with 14 bases between the two germline ends. This CDR3 is 12 amino acids long. For the CDR3, the DNA is TGCGCCAGCAGCCCAGGCGGGGAAGGGCAGTACTTC. Translated: CASSPGGEGQYF.

The chain couples TRBV2 to TRBJ2-7, with 9 bases that match TRBD2. This CDR3 is built from 15 residues. Germline loops: CDR1 SNHLY, CDR2 FYNNEI. Germline trimming cut 6 bases from V and 4 bases from J; bases unmatched to any gene: 10. The CDR3 is CASSQPDLAGYEQYF. The CDR3 coding sequence is TGTGCCAGCAGCCAACCCGACCTAGCGGGGTACGAGCAGTACTTC.

Of note for this clone: Mismatch with germline at one junction end may stem from a read error. The V call is TRBV7-7, the J call TRBJ2-5, with 7 positions matching TRBD1. Germline CDR1 reads SSHAT; CDR2 reads FNYEAQ (reference sequence). The CDR3 totals 15 residues. As DNA, the CDR3 is TGTGCTAGCAGCTTACAGGGGACAAACCAAGAGACCCAGTACTTC. It yields the protein CASSLQGTNQETQYF.

The genes are TRBV7-8 and TRBJ2-7; 9 bases are shared with TRBD2. V lost 0 bases, J lost 6 bases, and 3 bases stayed unmatched. The CDR3 consists of 14 residues. Per the germline V gene, CDR1 is SGHVS and CDR2 is FQNEAQ. Written as DNA, the CDR3 is TGTGCCAGCAGCTTAGCAGGGACTAGCCGCGAGCAGTACTTC. Encoded protein: CASSLAGTSREQYF.

The V call is TRBV9, the J call TRBJ2-7; 7 bases are a match to TRBD1. Germline values: CDR1 SGDLS, CDR2 YYNGEE. The ends lost 0 bases at V and 6 bases at J; junction bases unmatched: 6. This CDR3 contains 14 residues. CDR3 DNA sequence: TGTGCCAGCAGCGTAGGCCCTACAGGGGTCGAGCAGTACTTC. Amino acids: CASSVGPTGVEQYF. Drawing the rest from reference TRBV9 and TRBJ2-7, the complete variable domain is DSGVTQTPKHLITATGQRVTLRCSPRSGDLSVYWYQQSLDQGLQFLIQYYNGEERAKGNILERFSAQQFPDLHSELNLSSLELGDSALYFCASSVGPTGVEQYFGPGTRLTVT.